This record looks at one TCR beta chain sequence and its context. Its antigen is as yet unknown. The sample is drawn from a study of T-cell reconstitution after alpha-beta-depleted transplantation in children. The study, taken as a whole, reports: Reported findings indicate that, about two months after transplant, alpha-beta T cells came from several hundred expanded clones, which were derived from non-depleted graft cells. Newly produced T cells mostly accounted for T-cell counts and diversity one year post-transplant.

TCRbeta library preparation incorporated unique molecular identifiers. TCRdb processed the PCR reads anew with MiXCR; each CDR3 protein has one entry. Seen here are about 580,000 distinct CDR3 sequences, 23% observed once, and the top ten hold around 14%. V lost 6 bases and J lost 3, with 15 bases in between. CDR1 and CDR2 (germline): DFQATT, SNEGSKA (reference sequence). The CDR3 runs 14 residues. Sequences were derived from PBMCs, mostly from graft donor cells, sampled 360 days after TCRalphabeta/CD19-depleted stem cell transplant. This receptor was taken from a boy under two years old who had a stem cell transplant for acute myeloid leukemia, so the T cells may come from the graft donor. The chain carries TRBV20-1 and TRBJ2-1; D is ambiguous. CDR3 DNA sequence: TGCAGTGCCCCTCACGGGCGTGTCTACAATGAGCAGTTCTTC. The encoded protein is CSAPHGRVYNEQFF.